This T cell receptor (beta chain) was sequenced during a study of post-analysis software for immune sequencing data. The overall study: The cohort encompassed relapsing-remitting, secondary progressive and progressive-relapsing multiple sclerosis disease courses.

TCR beta libraries were prepared from cDNA with unique molecular identifiers. Input amounts of about 0.85 to 11 million T cells were used. These gave roughly 500,000 cDNA molecules, so each molecule approximated one T cell. TCRdb independently ran MiXCR on the PCR reads; one entry per CDR3 protein. The profile shows about 430,000 distinct CDR3 sequences, approximately 37% of them singletons. Findings and caveats of the study: Multiple sclerosis patients had significantly lower normalized Chao1 diversity than controls. Elevated frequency relative to controls characterized four or five TRBV segments in patients, TRBV5-6, TRBV5-1 and TRBV20-1 among them.

This CDR3 region has 13 residues. The trim removed 5 bases at V and 3 bases at J, leaving 6 bases unmatched. Germline V gives CDR1 SQVTM, CDR2 ANQGSEA. Note on this clonotype: Its specificity is unknown.

Sequencing used blood. This sequence was found in a girl aged 2-10 years with multiple sclerosis. The chain couples TRBV29-1 to TRBJ2-5; 7 bases match TRBD1. The CDR3 DNA follows: TGCAGCGTTCGGGCAGGGGGTGAAGAGACCCAGTACTTC. Translated, it gives CSVRAGGEETQYF.